This T cell receptor (beta chain) was captured by sequencing in a study of CD8+ T cells in alopecia areata. The wider study: The drug, oral tofacitinib, was given to treated patients at 5 to 10 mg twice daily. Notes on the study in general: Because one nonresponder was included, the link of baseline CD8+ expansion to response is considered uncertain.

RNA was extracted and reverse transcribed into cDNA as the sequencing template. Some clones are missing from TCRdb's copy, which holds only in-frame ones; the method was immunoSEQ multiplex PCR. The profile shows under 150,000 clones, roughly three fifths of them singletons. The treatment: oral pan-JAK inhibitor, 5-10 mg twice daily. Starting from PBMCs, sorting isolated CD4+ and CD8+ T cells. As regards this clone: The antigen is not known.

CDR3 length equals 13 residues. Germline-derived CDR1 and CDR2 are MGHRA and YSYEKL. V was clipped by 6 bases and J by 0 bases, with 7 bases between them. The sample was CD4+ T cells sorted from blood, taken at week 24, from a patient treated with tofacitinib. V usage is TRBV4-1 and J usage is TRBJ2-3; D is undetermined. The receptor comes from a human donor with alopecia areata. The DNA for the CDR3 is TGCGCCAGCAGAGGGTATAGCACAGATACGCAGTATTTT. Its protein is CASRGYSTDTQYF.